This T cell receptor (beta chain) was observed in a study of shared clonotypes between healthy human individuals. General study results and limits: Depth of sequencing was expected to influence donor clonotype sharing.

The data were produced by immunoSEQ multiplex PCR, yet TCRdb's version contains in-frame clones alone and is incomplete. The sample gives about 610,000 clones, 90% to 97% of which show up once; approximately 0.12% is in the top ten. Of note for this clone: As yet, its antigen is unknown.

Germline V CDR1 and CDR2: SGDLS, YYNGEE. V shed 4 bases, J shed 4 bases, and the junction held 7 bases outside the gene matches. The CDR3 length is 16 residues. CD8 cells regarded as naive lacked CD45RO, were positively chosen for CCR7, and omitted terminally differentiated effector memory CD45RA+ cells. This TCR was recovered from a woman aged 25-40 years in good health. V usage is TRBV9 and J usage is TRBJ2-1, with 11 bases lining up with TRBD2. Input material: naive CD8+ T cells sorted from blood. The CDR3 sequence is CASSPGTSGLYNEQFF. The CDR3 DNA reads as TGTGCCAGCAGCCCAGGGACTAGCGGACTATACAATGAGCAGTTCTTC.